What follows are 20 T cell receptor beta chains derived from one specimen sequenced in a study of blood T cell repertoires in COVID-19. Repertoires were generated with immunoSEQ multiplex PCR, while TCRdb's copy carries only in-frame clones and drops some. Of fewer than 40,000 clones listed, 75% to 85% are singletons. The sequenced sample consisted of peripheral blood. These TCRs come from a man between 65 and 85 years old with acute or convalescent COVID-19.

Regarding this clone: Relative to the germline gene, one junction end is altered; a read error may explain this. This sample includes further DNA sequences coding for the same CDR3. CDR3 coding DNA: TGTGCTAGTAGTATAGACCGGCAGCCCCAGCATTTT. Translated, it gives CASSIDRQPQHF. The V and J genes are TRBV19 and TRBJ1-5, with D uncertain. The germline V gene has CDR1 LNHDA and CDR2 SQIVND (reference sequence). This CDR3 contains 12 residues.

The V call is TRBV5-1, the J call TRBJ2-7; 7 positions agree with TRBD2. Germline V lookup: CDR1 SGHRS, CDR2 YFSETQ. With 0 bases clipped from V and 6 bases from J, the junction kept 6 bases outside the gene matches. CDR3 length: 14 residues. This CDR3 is CASSLEVGGREQYF. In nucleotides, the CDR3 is TGCGCCAGCAGCTTGGAGGTGGGAGGGCGCGAGCAGTACTTC.

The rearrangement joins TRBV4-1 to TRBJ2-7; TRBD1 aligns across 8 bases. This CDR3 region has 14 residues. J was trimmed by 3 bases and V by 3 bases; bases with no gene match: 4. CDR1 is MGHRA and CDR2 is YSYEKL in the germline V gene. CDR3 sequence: CASSQDREGYEQYF. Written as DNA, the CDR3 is TGCGCCAGCAGCCAGGACAGGGAAGGCTACGAGCAGTACTTC.

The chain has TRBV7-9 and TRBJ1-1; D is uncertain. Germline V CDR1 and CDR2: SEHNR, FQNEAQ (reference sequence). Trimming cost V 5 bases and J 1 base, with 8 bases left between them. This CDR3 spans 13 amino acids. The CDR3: CASSTRQNTEAFF. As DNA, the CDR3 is TGTGCCAGCAGCACCCGACAGAACACTGAAGCTTTCTTT.

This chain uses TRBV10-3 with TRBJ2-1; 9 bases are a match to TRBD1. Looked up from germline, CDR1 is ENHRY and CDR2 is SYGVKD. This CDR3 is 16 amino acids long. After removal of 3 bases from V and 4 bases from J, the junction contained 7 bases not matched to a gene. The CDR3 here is CAISELGTGIYNEQFF. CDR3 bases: TGTGCCATCAGTGAATTGGGGACAGGGATTTACAATGAGCAGTTCTTC.

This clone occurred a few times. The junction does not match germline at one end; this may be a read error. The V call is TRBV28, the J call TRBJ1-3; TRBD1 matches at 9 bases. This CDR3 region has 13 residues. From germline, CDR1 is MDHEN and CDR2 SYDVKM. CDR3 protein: CASSSGQGSTIYF. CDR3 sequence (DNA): TGTGCCAGCAGTTCGGGACAGGGAAGCACCATATATTTT.

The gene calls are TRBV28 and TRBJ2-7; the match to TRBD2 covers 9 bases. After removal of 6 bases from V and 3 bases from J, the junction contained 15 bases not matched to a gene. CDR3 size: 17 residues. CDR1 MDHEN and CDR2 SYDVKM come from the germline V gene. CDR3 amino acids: CASRDYTGLALSYEQYF. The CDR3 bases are TGTGCCAGCAGGGATTACACGGGACTAGCTTTGAGCTACGAGCAGTACTTC.

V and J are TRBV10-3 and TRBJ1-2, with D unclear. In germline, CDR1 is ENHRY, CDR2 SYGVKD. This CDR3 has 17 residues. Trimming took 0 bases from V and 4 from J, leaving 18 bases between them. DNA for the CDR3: TGTGCCATCAGTGAGTCGACCGCAGGTGGCGATTCCTATGGCTACACCTTC. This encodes CAISESTAGGDSYGYTF.

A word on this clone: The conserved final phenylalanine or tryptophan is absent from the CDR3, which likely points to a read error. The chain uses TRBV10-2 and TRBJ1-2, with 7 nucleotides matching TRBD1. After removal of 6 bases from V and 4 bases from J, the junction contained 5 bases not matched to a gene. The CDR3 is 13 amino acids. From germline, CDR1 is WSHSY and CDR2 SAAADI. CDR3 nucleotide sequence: TGCGCCAGCAGCCCGGGACAGTCCTATGGCTACACCCTC. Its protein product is CASSPGQSYGYTL.

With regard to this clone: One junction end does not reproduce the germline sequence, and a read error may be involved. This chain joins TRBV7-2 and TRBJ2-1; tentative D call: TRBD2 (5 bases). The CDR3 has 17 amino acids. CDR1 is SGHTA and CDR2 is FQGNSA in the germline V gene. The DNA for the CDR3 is TGTGCCAGCAGCCTAGCCGTATTAAGTGCGGTCTACAATGAGCAGTTCTTC. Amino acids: CASSLAVLSAVYNEQFF.

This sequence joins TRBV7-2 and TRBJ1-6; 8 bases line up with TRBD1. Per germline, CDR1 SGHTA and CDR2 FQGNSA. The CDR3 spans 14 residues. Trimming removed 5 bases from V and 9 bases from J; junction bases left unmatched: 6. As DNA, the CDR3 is TGTGCCAGCAGCCTACAGGGGGACGGTTCACCCCTCCACTTT. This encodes CASSLQGDGSPLHF.

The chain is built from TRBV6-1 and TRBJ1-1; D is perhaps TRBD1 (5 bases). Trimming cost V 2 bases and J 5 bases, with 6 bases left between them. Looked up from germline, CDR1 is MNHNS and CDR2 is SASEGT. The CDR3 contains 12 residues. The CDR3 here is CASSEQGTEAFF. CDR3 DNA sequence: TGTGCCAGCAGTGAACAGGGAACTGAAGCTTTCTTT.

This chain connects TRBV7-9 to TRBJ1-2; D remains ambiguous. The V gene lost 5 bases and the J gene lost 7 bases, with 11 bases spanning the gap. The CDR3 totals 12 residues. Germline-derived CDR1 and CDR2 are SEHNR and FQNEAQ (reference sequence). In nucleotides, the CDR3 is TGTGCCAGCAGCGGAAGGACTGGTGGCTACACCTTC. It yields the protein CASSGRTGGYTF.

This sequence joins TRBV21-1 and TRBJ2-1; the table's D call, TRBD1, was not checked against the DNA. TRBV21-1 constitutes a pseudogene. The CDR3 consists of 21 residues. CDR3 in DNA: TGTGCCAGCAGCAAAAGGGGAACAGGGGGTTCCCCCGCAACGTCCTACAATGAGCAGTTCTTC. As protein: CASSKRGTGGSPATSYNEQFF.

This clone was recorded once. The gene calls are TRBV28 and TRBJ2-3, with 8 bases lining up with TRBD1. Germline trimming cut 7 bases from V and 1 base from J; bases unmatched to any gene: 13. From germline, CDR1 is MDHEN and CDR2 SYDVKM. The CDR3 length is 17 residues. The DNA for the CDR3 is TGTGCCAGCATTATCGGACAGGGCGGAAAAGGCACAGATACGCAGTATTTT. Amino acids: CASIIGQGGKGTDTQYF.

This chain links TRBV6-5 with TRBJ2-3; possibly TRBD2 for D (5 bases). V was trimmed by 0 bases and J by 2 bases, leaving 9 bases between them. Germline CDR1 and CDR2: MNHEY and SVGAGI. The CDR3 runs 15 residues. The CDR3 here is CASSYSAGLTDTQYF. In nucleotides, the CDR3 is TGTGCCAGCAGTTACTCTGCGGGCCTCACAGATACGCAGTATTTT.

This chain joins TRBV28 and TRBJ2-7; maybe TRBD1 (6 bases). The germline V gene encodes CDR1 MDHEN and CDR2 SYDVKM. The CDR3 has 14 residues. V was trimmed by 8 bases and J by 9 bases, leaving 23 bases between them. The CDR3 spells CASALGGSPLGQYF. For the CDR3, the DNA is TGTGCCAGCGCTCTTGGGGGCTCCCCTCTAGGGCAGTACTTC.

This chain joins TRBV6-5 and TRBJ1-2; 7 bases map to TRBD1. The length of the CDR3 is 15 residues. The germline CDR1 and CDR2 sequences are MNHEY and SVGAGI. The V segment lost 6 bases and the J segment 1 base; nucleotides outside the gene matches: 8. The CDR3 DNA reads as TGTGCCAGCAGATCTACAGGGGTACTTAACTATGGCTACACCTTC. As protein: CASRSTGVLNYGYTF.

CDR3 protein: CASSPRQGKNTEAFF. As DNA, the CDR3 is TGTGCCAGCTCACCCCGACAGGGAAAAAACACTGAAGCTTTCTTT. The genes are TRBV18 and TRBJ1-1; 7 nucleotides align to TRBD1. In germline, CDR1 is KGHSH, CDR2 LQKENI. This CDR3 contains 15 residues. V lost 3 bases, J lost 2 bases, and 6 bases stayed unmatched.

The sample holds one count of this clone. The CDR3 spells CASSAPGRGNEQYF. CDR3 in DNA: TGTGCCAGCAGTGCCCCGGGACGGGGGAACGAGCAGTACTTC. The chain recombines TRBV28 with TRBJ2-7; tentatively, D is TRBD2 (6 bases). CDR3 length equals 14 residues. The ends were cut back, 5 bases at V and 5 bases at J, with 16 bases in the middle. Germline V CDR1 and CDR2: MDHEN, SYDVKM. The full variable domain, with the rest looked up from reference TRBV28 and TRBJ2-7, is DVKVTQSSRYLVKRTGEKVFLECVQDMDHENMFWYRQDPGLGLRLIYFSYDVKMKEKGDIPEGYSVSREKKERFSLILESASTNQTSMYLCASSAPGRGNEQYFGPGTRLTVT.